This entry lists 27 T cell receptor beta chains sequenced from one sample in a study of blood T cell repertoires in COVID-19 (dated by TCRdb to 2018 to 2021). Libraries were constructed by the immunoSEQ multiplex PCR assay. In TCRdb, the immuneACCESS table is reduced to in-frame sequences with V and J assigned. These tables do not hold every clone; where another copy was compared, an unresolved V gene accounts for under half, and the others remain unexplained. The sample profile shows 100,000 to 150,000 clones; roughly 80% of them were found once. 4.5% to 6% of the sample comes from the top ten. The sample was peripheral blood. The receptor source for this set is an elderly man with COVID-19, enrolled during active disease.

CDR3 loop: CASSPGLAPNNEQFF. The CDR3 DNA sequence: TGCGCCAGCAGCCCGGGACTAGCGCCGAACAATGAGCAGTTCTTC. This chain uses TRBV4-1 with TRBJ2-1; TRBD2 matches 10 bases. V lost 4 bases, J lost 5 bases, and 5 bases stayed unmatched. The CDR3 sequence is 15 residues long. Looked up from germline, CDR1 is MGHRA and CDR2 is YSYEKL.

The rearrangement uses TRBV5-1 and TRBJ1-4, with D perhaps matching TRBD1 (5 bases). From germline, CDR1 is SGHRS and CDR2 YFSETQ. The germline V and J ends were trimmed by 1 base and 2 bases, with 9 bases remaining between them. This CDR3 is 15 amino acids long. CDR3 bases: TGCGCCAGCAGCTTGCAGGGTTCCACTAATGAAAAACTGTTTTTT. It codes for CASSLQGSTNEKLFF. Full variable domain (rest looked up from reference TRBV5-1 and TRBJ1-4): KAGVTQTPRYLIKTRGQQVTLSCSPISGHRSVSWYQQTPGQGLQFLFEYFSETQRNKGNFPGRFSGRQFSNSRSEMNVSTLELGDSALYLCASSLQGSTNEKLFFGSGTQLSVL.

The chain joins TRBV5-1 to TRBJ2-1, with TRBD2 identical over 9 bases. Germline-derived CDR1 and CDR2 are SGHRS and YFSETQ. The CDR3 consists of 15 residues. The ends lost 0 bases at V and 9 bases at J; junction bases unmatched: 7. The CDR3 is CASSLASGTRGEQFF. DNA for the CDR3: TGCGCCAGCAGCTTGGCTAGCGGGACCCGGGGTGAGCAGTTCTTC.

V gene TRBV5-1 combines with J gene TRBJ2-6; weak D call: TRBD2 (5 bases). The germline V and J ends were trimmed by 6 bases and 1 base, with 11 bases remaining between them. The CDR3 contains 15 residues. Germline CDR1 is SGHRS and CDR2 is YFSETQ. Here the CDR3 reads CASKGRGSGANVLTF. DNA for the CDR3: TGCGCCAGCAAAGGACGGGGATCTGGGGCCAACGTCCTGACTTTC.

The genes are TRBV6-5 and TRBJ2-1, with 12 bases that match TRBD2. Germline lookup yields CDR1 MNHEY and CDR2 SVGAGI. This CDR3 has 14 amino acids. Trimming removed 2 bases from V and 10 bases from J; junction bases left unmatched: 3. The CDR3 loop reads CASSYALAGGEQFF. The CDR3 DNA reads TGTGCCAGCAGTTACGCACTAGCGGGAGGAGAGCAGTTCTTC.

A note on this clone: At the DNA level, this CDR3 is encoded by other sequences in the same sample as well. V and J are TRBV4-1 and TRBJ2-7; possible D gene TRBD1, 6 bases. V was trimmed by 0 bases and J by 2 bases, leaving 11 bases between them. The germline CDR1 and CDR2 sequences are MGHRA and YSYEKL. The CDR3 runs to 15 residues. CDR3 sequence: CASSQEGAGTYEQYF. The CDR3 coding sequence is TGCGCCAGCAGCCAAGAGGGGGCAGGAACCTACGAGCAGTACTTC.

This clone was counted a few times. The V gene is TRBV12-2, the J gene TRBJ1-3; the table's D call TRBD1 went unverified against the DNA. TRBV12-2 is classified as a pseudogene. This CDR3 spans 18 amino acids. CDR3 DNA: TGTGCAAGTCGCTTAGGAGGGCAGGGGGGATATTGGGGAAACACCATATATTTT. It encodes CASRLGGQGGYWGNTIYF.

V and J are TRBV2 and TRBJ2-7, with 8 bases identical to TRBD1. V lost 6 bases, J lost 7 bases, and 8 bases stayed unmatched. The CDR3 runs to 13 residues. CDR1 SNHLY and CDR2 FYNNEI come from the germline V gene. This CDR3 reads CASSNRGTGEQYF. CDR3 DNA: TGTGCCAGCAGCAACAGGGGGACTGGTGAGCAGTACTTC.

J is TRBJ2-1 and V is TRBV4-3, with D possibly being TRBD2 (6 bases). Germline V gene sequence: CDR1 LGHNA, CDR2 YSLEER. This CDR3 region has 15 residues. V gave up 2 bases and J gave up 7 bases, with 15 bases separating them. The CDR3 sequence is CASSQRLELWNEQFF. The CDR3 region has the DNA TGCGCCAGCAGCCAAAGACTAGAGCTGTGGAATGAGCAGTTCTTC.

The V and J genes are TRBV5-1 and TRBJ2-2; D is uncertain. The germline V gene has CDR1 SGHRS and CDR2 YFSETQ. The V end lost 2 bases, the J end lost 0 bases, and 8 bases lay between the germline ends. The CDR3 is 15 residues long. The CDR3, as DNA: TGCGCCAGCAGCTTTGACACCGCGAACACCGGGGAGCTGTTTTTT. This codes for CASSFDTANTGELFF.

V and J are TRBV13 and TRBJ2-7, with TRBD1 matching over 8 bases. Germline V gene sequence: CDR1 PRHDT, CDR2 FYEKMQ (reference sequence). The CDR3 totals 14 residues. Trimming at V came to 3 bases and at J to 3 bases, leaving 4 bases not matched to a gene. CDR3 sequence reads: CASSFGQGLYEQYF. CDR3 DNA: TGTGCCAGCAGCTTCGGACAGGGCCTCTACGAGCAGTACTTC.

The J gene is TRBJ1-2, the V gene TRBV6-5; 7 nucleotides agree with TRBD1. V was clipped by 2 bases and J by 4 bases; unmatched bases: 4. Germline V gene sequence: CDR1 MNHEY, CDR2 SVGAGI. The CDR3 runs 14 residues. The CDR3 protein is CASSYEGASYGYTF. The CDR3 coding sequence is TGTGCCAGCAGTTACGAGGGGGCGTCCTATGGCTACACCTTC.

The chain recombines TRBV19 with TRBJ2-2; D is perhaps TRBD1 (8 bases). Germline V CDR1 and CDR2: LNHDA, SQIVND (reference sequence). There are 16 residues in the CDR3. Trimming cost V 7 bases and J 6 bases, with 21 bases left between them. The CDR3 DNA sequence: TGTGCCAGTACCCCTAGGCGCACAGGGGGGGCCGGGGAGCTGTTTTTT. Translated, it gives CASTPRRTGGAGELFF.

This clone has just a few counts. This rearrangement joins TRBV28 to TRBJ1-2; D ambiguous. The V end was cut by 8 bases, the J end by 2 bases, with 6 bases between. The germline CDR1 and CDR2 sequences are MDHEN and SYDVKM. The CDR3 is 11 amino acids. In DNA form, the CDR3 reads TGTGCCAGCCGCGCCAACTATGGCTACACCTTC. Translated, it gives CASRANYGYTF.

This clone has more than one count but fewer than ten. This chain links TRBV6-7 with TRBJ2-1; 9 nucleotides align to TRBD1. TRBV6-7 is placed among ORFs of uncertain function. CDR3 length: 22 amino acids. V was clipped by 0 bases and J by 0 bases; unmatched bases: 18. The CDR3 DNA reads TGTGCCAGCAGTTACTCGAGAGGGGACAGGGAGGAGGGCGGGAGCTCCTACAATGAGCAGTTCTTC. Protein sequence: CASSYSRGDREEGGSSYNEQFF.

The V and J genes are TRBV5-8 and TRBJ2-7, with D hard to call. The germline V gene has CDR1 SGHTS and CDR2 YDEGEE. The CDR3 has 12 residues. V was clipped by 2 bases and J by 4 bases, with 7 bases between them. This CDR3 reads CASSFQRYEQYF. DNA for the CDR3: TGTGCCAGCAGCTTCCAACGGTACGAGCAGTACTTC.

The DNA for the CDR3 is TGTGCCAGCAGGGAGGGAAACTACAATGAGCAGTTCTTC. Its protein product is CASREGNYNEQFF. This sequence joins TRBV28 and TRBJ2-1; D might be TRBD2 (6 bases). V lost 6 bases and J lost 3, with 9 bases in between. Germline CDR1 MDHEN, CDR2 SYDVKM. This CDR3 contains 13 residues.

The chain has TRBV6-5 and TRBJ1-2; D unresolved. Trimming shortened V by 8 bases and J by 2 bases, and 12 bases separated the two germline ends. The CDR3 extends over 13 amino acids. The germline V gene has CDR1 MNHEY and CDR2 SVGAGI. The CDR3, as DNA: TGTGCCAGCGCCATAAGTCAGAACTATGGCTACACCTTC. Its translation: CASAISQNYGYTF.

The chain is built from TRBV4-3 and TRBJ2-3; tentative D call: TRBD1 (6 bases). CDR3 length: 15 residues. Germline V CDR1 and CDR2: LGHNA, YSLEER. V gave up 5 bases and J gave up 3 bases, with 15 bases separating them. The CDR3, as DNA: TGCGCCAGCAGCACTAGGGGGTTTGATACAGATACGCAGTATTTT. It encodes CASSTRGFDTDTQYF.

The chain links TRBV7-3 to TRBJ1-5, with D perhaps TRBD1 (5 bases). The CDR3 is made up of 14 amino acids. Germline V CDR1 and CDR2: SGHTA, FQGTGA. V was trimmed by 2 bases and J by 6 bases, leaving 11 bases between them. The CDR3 protein is CASSLGQGGQPQHF. The CDR3 coding sequence is TGTGCCAGCAGCTTAGGGCAGGGAGGTCAGCCCCAGCATTTT.

The CDR3 reads CASRYIARDYYEQYF. The DNA of the CDR3 is TGCGCCAGCAGGTACATAGCCAGAGATTACTACGAGCAGTACTTC. The chain carries TRBV5-1 and TRBJ2-7; D remains unclear. Germline V gives CDR1 SGHRS, CDR2 YFSETQ. The V gene lost 5 bases and the J gene lost 3 bases, with 18 bases spanning the gap. CDR3 size: 15 residues.

This rearrangement joins TRBV7-3 to TRBJ2-2; 15 bases match TRBD2. The V and J ends lost 3 bases and 5 bases, in that order; junction bases with no gene match: 7. CDR1 and CDR2 from the germline V gene are SGHTA and FQGTGA. The length of the CDR3 is 18 residues. CDR3 sequence reads: CASSFAGLAGGTTGELFF. DNA of the CDR3: TGTGCCAGCAGCTTTGCGGGACTAGCGGGAGGAACAACCGGGGAGCTGTTTTTT.

The chain combines TRBV7-8 with TRBJ2-1, with 9 positions matching TRBD2. The CDR3 has 16 residues. V lost 6 bases to trimming and J lost 6 bases; unmatched junction nucleotides: 12. CDR1 and CDR2 from the germline V gene are SGHVS and FQNEAQ. The CDR3 loop is CASRVGGREGRNEQFF. CDR3 DNA: TGTGCCAGCAGGGTAGGAGGGCGGGAGGGCCGCAATGAGCAGTTCTTC.

The chain employs TRBV19 and TRBJ1-3; D is unclear. V lost 7 bases, J lost 4 bases, and 11 bases lay in between. The CDR3 has 13 residues. Germline V gene data show CDR1 as LNHDA and CDR2 as SQIVND (reference sequence). DNA for the CDR3: TGTGCCAGTACTGGCAACCCAGGAAACACCATATATTTT. It yields the protein CASTGNPGNTIYF.

The chain combines TRBV19 with TRBJ1-1, with D maybe TRBD1 (6 bases). The CDR3 is made up of 12 amino acids. Germline assignment: CDR1 LNHDA and CDR2 SQIVND (reference sequence). V lost 3 bases and J 11 bases, leaving 13 bases between the germline ends. The CDR3 region has the DNA TGTGCCAGTAGTATCCCAGGGGTGAGGGCTTTCTTT. This codes for CASSIPGVRAFF.

This clone came up a few times. V usage is TRBV19 and J usage is TRBJ2-4; the match to TRBD1 covers 9 bases. This CDR3 contains 16 residues. J lost 2 bases, V lost 1 base, and 3 bases had no gene match. Per germline, CDR1 LNHDA and CDR2 SQIVND (reference sequence). CDR3 sequence: CASSIGQGVTKNIQYF. CDR3 in DNA: TGTGCCAGTAGTATAGGACAGGGGGTAACCAAAAACATTCAGTACTTC.

The chain couples TRBV2 to TRBJ2-5, with unresolved D. Trimming stripped 5 bases from V and 5 bases from J, with 6 bases between. The germline CDR1 and CDR2 sequences are SNHLY and FYNNEI. This CDR3 region has 11 residues. The CDR3 region is CASSQRETQYF. The CDR3 nucleotides read TGTGCCAGCAGTCAGAGGGAGACCCAGTACTTC.